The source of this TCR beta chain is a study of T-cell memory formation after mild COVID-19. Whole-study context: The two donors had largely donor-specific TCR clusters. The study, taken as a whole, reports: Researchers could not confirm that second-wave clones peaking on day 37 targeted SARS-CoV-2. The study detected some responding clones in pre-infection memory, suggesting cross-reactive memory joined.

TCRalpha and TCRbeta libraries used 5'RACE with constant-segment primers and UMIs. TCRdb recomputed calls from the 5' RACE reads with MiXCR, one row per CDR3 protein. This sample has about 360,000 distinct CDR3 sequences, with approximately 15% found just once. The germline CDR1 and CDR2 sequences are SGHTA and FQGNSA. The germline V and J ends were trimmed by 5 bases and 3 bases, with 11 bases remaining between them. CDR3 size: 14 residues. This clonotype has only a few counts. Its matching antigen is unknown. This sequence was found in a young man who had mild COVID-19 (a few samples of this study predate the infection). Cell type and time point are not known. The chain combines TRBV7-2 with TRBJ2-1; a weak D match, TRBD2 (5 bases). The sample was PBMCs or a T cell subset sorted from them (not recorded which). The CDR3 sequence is CASSTRTLYNEQFF. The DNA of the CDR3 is TGTGCCAGCAGCACTCGGACTCTCTACAATGAGCAGTTCTTC.